The 27 T cell receptor beta chains listed next were all sequenced from one sample in a study of CD8+ T cells in alopecia areata. Cells pooled from cutaneous lymph nodes were sorted on CD4, CD8alpha, NKG2D, NKG2ACE and other markers. RNA extraction and reverse transcription yielded cDNA as sequencing template. TCRdb keeps only in-frame clones here, not all; method: immunoSEQ multiplex PCR. The table records under 9,000 clones without singletons, the ten largest covering over 15%. Input material: CD8+ T cells sorted from a lymph node. Every receptor here comes from a C3H/HeJ mouse with alopecia areata. Strain haplotype (MHC): H2-k.

This clone was recorded many times. Genes and germline are mouse. Coverage ceases 4 residues before the CDR3 finishes, and the germline J gene fills in the end. The chain joins TRBV19 to TRBJ2-1; no clear D gene. CDR3 size: 12 residues. CDR1 is FNHDT, CDR2 SITEND, per germline (reference sequence). The CDR3 sequence is CASSIAWAEQFF. The CDR3 bases that were read are TGTGCCAGCAGTATAGCCTGGGCT.

This clone is medium-sized by share. Mouse names are used for the genes. Read sequence stops 4 residues before the CDR3 end, and the germline J gene provides the missing end. The rearrangement uses TRBV1 and TRBJ2-3, with 8 bases fitting TRBD1. J gave up 0 bases and V 3 bases, and 2 bases lay outside the gene matches. The CDR3 spans 15 residues. Germline lookup yields CDR1 NSQYPW and CDR2 LRSPGD (reference sequence). CDR3 DNA (partial): TGCACCTGCAGTGCGGGACAGGCTAGTGCAGAA. This translates into CTCSAGQASAE. The entire CDR3 protein is CTCSAGQASAETLYF.

This clone was seen ten or more times. The germline and genes are mouse ones. The read gets to within 4 residues of the CDR3 end, and the germline J gene fills in the rest. This chain joins TRBV19 and TRBJ1-1; no clear D. Trimming shortened V by 2 bases and J by 0 bases, and 8 bases separated the two germline ends. Germline CDR1 reads FNHDT; CDR2 reads SITEND (reference sequence). This CDR3 is built from 14 residues. Here the CDR3 reads CASSIWGTNTEVFF. The covered CDR3 bases are TGTGCCAGCAGTATCTGGGGAACAAACACA. The full variable domain, its missing parts supplied by reference TRBV19 and TRBJ1-1, is GGIITQTPKFLIGQEGQKLTLKCQQNFNHDTMYWYRQDSGKGLRLIYYSITENDLQKGDLSEGYDASREKKSSFSLTVTSAQKNEMAVFLCASSIWGTNTEVFFGKGTRLTVV.

Details on this clone: Here the gene names and germline are mouse. With the read ending 4 residues before the CDR3 end, the germline J gene is used to fill in that end. This chain connects TRBV31 to TRBJ2-5; 10 bases line up with TRBD2. The V gene's germline CDR1 is GKSSPN and CDR2 SITVG. This CDR3 is built from 13 residues. CDR3 region: CAWTGGAGDTQYF. The sequenced CDR3 bases are TGTGCCTGGACTGGGGGGGCCGGAGAC.

This clone has a count of ten or more. Gene names follow the mouse nomenclature. Read coverage stops 4 residues before the CDR3 terminus; the germline J gene supplies the remainder. V and J are TRBV19 and TRBJ2-2, with D tentatively TRBD1 (6 bases). V lost 1 base and J 6 bases, leaving 7 bases between the germline ends. Per germline, CDR1 FNHDT and CDR2 SITEND (reference sequence). This CDR3 contains 13 residues. The CDR3 bases that were read are TGTGCCAGCAGTATACCAGGGGCCGGG. It translates to CASSIPGAG. The CDR3 reads in full as CASSIPGAGQLYF.

At least ten counts were recorded for this clone. Genes and germline come from the mouse. The read is 4 residues too short to cover the CDR3 end, so that end is filled in from the germline J gene. The V call is TRBV13-2, the J call TRBJ1-1, with 9 bases identical to TRBD1. The CDR3 loop spans 12 amino acids. CDR1 and CDR2 (germline): NNHNN, SYGAGS (reference sequence). The CDR3 DNA, read in part, is TGTGCCAGCGGTGGGGACAGGGCA. This codes for CASGGDRA. The entire CDR3 is CASGGDRAEVFF.

This clone is classed as medium-sized (0.01 to 0.1%). Gene names follow the mouse nomenclature. Read sequence stops 4 residues before the CDR3 end, and the germline J gene provides the missing end. The rearrangement uses TRBV1 and TRBJ2-5; 8 positions agree with TRBD1. Germline values: CDR1 NSQYPW, CDR2 LRSPGD (reference sequence). This CDR3 is built from 16 residues. The chain's CDR3 is CTCSAPGQGERDTQYF. The CDR3 bases that were read are TGCACCTGCAGTGCCCCCGGACAGGGCGAGCGGGAC.

This clone was recorded many times. Gene names denote mouse genes. Partial CDR3 DNA: TGTGCCAGCGGCGGACAGTTTAACCAAGAC. It specifies CASGGQFNQD. The full CDR3 protein reads CASGGQFNQDTQYF. The chain has TRBV13-2 and TRBJ2-5; D may be TRBD1 (6 bases). The read ends 4 residues before the CDR3 terminus; that terminus is restored from the germline J gene. V lost 5 bases and J 0 bases, leaving 10 bases between the germline ends. The CDR3 has 14 amino acids. Germline CDR1 and CDR2: NNHNN and SYGAGS (reference sequence).

This clone showed up just a few times. These gene names are mouse names. The missing CDR3 end, 4 residues past where the read stops, is filled in from the germline J gene. V gene TRBV13-3 combines with J gene TRBJ2-4, with TRBD1 matching over 9 bases. The CDR3 extends over 16 amino acids. The germline V gene has CDR1 NNHDY and CDR2 SYVADS. V lost 0 bases to trimming and J lost 0 bases; unmatched junction nucleotides: 2. CDR3 sequence reads: CASSDGDRASQNTLYF. The DNA read from the CDR3 is TGTGCCAGCAGTGATGGGGACAGGGCTAGTCAAAAC.

This clone was counted a few times. All gene names here are mouse names. The read ends 4 residues shy of where the CDR3 ends; the end is completed using the germline J gene. The V call is TRBV13-3, the J call TRBJ2-1; maybe TRBD1 (5 bases). Germline CDR1 and CDR2: NNHDY and SYVADS. This CDR3 spans 14 amino acids. The germline V and J ends were trimmed by 3 bases and 3 bases, with 10 bases remaining between them. CDR3 sequence: CASSVQGAYAEQFF. The sequenced CDR3 bases are TGTGCCAGCAGTGTTCAGGGAGCCTATGCT.

Of note for this clone: The gene names given are mouse names. The read halts 4 residues ahead of the CDR3 end, with the missing end drawn from the germline J gene. The chain recombines TRBV13-3 with TRBJ2-1; 7 nucleotides line up with TRBD1. Trimming at V came to 6 bases and at J to 4 bases, leaving 7 bases not matched to a gene. Germline CDR1 NNHDY, CDR2 SYVADS. The CDR3 consists of 14 residues. This CDR3 is CASIQGPLYAEQFF. The sequenced CDR3 bases are TGTGCCAGCATACAGGGGCCCCTTTATGCT.

This clone has at least ten counts. The gene symbols are mouse symbols. The sequenced fragment ends 4 residues before the CDR3 boundary, so the rest is inferred from the germline J gene. V gene TRBV29 combines with J gene TRBJ2-5; the D gene is possibly TRBD1 (5 bases). The CDR3 contains 15 residues. CDR1 is MSHET, CDR2 SYDVDS, per germline. V dropped 4 bases and J dropped 1 base, with 12 bases sitting between them. This chain's CDR3 is CASSSLDRHQDTQYF. The sequenced CDR3 bases are TGTGCTAGCAGTTCCCTCGACAGACACCAAGAC.

Concerning this clone itself: Gene names and germline refer to mouse. The CDR3 end is not reached by the read, which stops 4 residues before it; the germline J gene fills it in. The gene calls are TRBV13-2 and TRBJ2-1, with 10 bases matching TRBD1. Germline assignment: CDR1 NNHNN and CDR2 SYGAGS (reference sequence). V gave up 3 bases and J gave up 3 bases; unmatched junction bases: 3. The CDR3 runs to 15 residues. The CDR3 spells CASGGQGAAYAEQFF. The CDR3 bases that were read are TGTGCCAGCGGTGGACAGGGGGCCGCCTATGCT.

Note on this clone: All gene names here are mouse names. The CDR3 end is not reached by the read, which stops 4 residues before it; the germline J gene fills it in. This rearrangement joins TRBV13-1 to TRBJ2-7; tentatively, D is TRBD1 (5 bases). The CDR3 is 13 amino acids. CDR1 NSHNY and CDR2 SYGAGN come from the germline V gene. Deletions cut 1 base from V and 0 bases from J, with 5 bases between. Incomplete CDR3 DNA: TGTGCCAGCAGTGATCAGGGCTCCTAT. This codes for CASSDQGSY. The CDR3 reads in full as CASSDQGSYEQYF.

At least ten counts were recorded for this clone. The gene names given are mouse names. The DNA ends 4 residues before the CDR3 does, and the rest of the CDR3 is filled in from the germline J gene. The J gene is TRBJ1-1, the V gene TRBV13-3; 7 bases align to TRBD1. The CDR3 is 12 residues long. Germline V lookup: CDR1 NNHDY, CDR2 SYVADS. The V and J ends lost 7 bases and 4 bases, in that order; junction bases with no gene match: 4. The sequenced CDR3 bases are TGTGCCAGCCGACAGGGCGGCACA. It is translated as CASRQGGT. The full CDR3 protein is CASRQGGTEVFF.

This clone has a count of ten or more. Mouse names are used for the genes. The CDR3 is cut off 4 residues early in the read; its end comes from the germline J gene. This sequence joins TRBV16 and TRBJ2-3; TRBD2 agrees at 8 bases. Germline trimming cut 4 bases from V and 3 bases from J; bases unmatched to any gene: 0. This CDR3 has 13 residues. The V gene's germline CDR1 is SGHSA and CDR2 FRNQAP. CDR3 DNA (partial): TGTGCAAGCAGCTGGGGGGGCGCAGAA. Its translation is CASSWGGAE. The whole CDR3 is CASSWGGAETLYF.

This clone was recorded at least ten times. Gene names are the mouse ones. The read stops 3 residues short of the end of the CDR3; the missing end is completed from the germline J gene. The V call is TRBV15, the J call TRBJ1-6, with D possibly TRBD1 on 5 matching bases. TRBJ1-6 is flagged as an ORF with uncertain function. CDR1 is SGHND, CDR2 FRSKSL, per germline. V was trimmed by 7 bases and J by 0 bases, leaving 7 bases between them. This CDR3 region has 14 residues. Partial CDR3 DNA: TGTGCCAGCAAGGACAATTCCTATAATTCGCCC. Translating it yields CASKDNSYNSP. In full, the CDR3 reads CASKDNSYNSPLYF.

This clone was found many times. Mouse gene names apply. Read data end 4 residues before the CDR3 end; the end is taken from the germline J gene. J is TRBJ2-1 and V is TRBV13-3; 7 nucleotides line up with TRBD1. In germline, CDR1 is NNHDY, CDR2 SYVADS. The CDR3 consists of 13 residues. The covered CDR3 bases are TGTGCCAGCAGCCTACAGGGGAAGGCT. Amino acid sequence: CASSLQGKA. The full CDR3 sequence reads CASSLQGKAEQFF.

By sample share, this clone is medium-sized (0.01 to 0.1%). Mouse germline and gene names are used. The sequenced part of the CDR3 DNA is TGTGCCAGCAGTGACGGACAGGGGGGTCCCTATAATTCGCCC. As protein: CASSDGQGGPYNSP. The full-length CDR3 reads as CASSDGQGGPYNSPLYF. The rearrangement links TRBV13-3 to TRBJ1-6; TRBD1 aligns across 10 bases. The read is 3 residues too short to cover the CDR3 end, so that end is filled in from the germline J gene. TRBJ1-6 has ORF status, its function being uncertain. The CDR3 extends over 17 amino acids. The V gene's germline CDR1 is NNHDY and CDR2 SYVADS. Losses at the gene ends were 2 bases for V and 2 bases for J; bases not matched to a gene: 4.

This clone is classed as medium-sized. Any gene name here is a mouse gene name. The CDR3 goes on 4 residues after the read ends, and that part is filled in from the germline J gene. V and J are TRBV14 and TRBJ2-3; D possibly corresponds to TRBD1 (5 bases). Per the germline V gene, CDR1 is SGHDT and CDR2 is FRDEAV. V was shortened by 2 bases and J by 3 bases, with 10 bases between the two germline ends. The length of the CDR3 is 14 residues. Incomplete CDR3 DNA: TGTGCCAGCAGTTTGAGGGGAGGAGCAGAA. Translated, it gives CASSLRGGAE. The CDR3, in full, reads CASSLRGGAETLYF.

This clone showed up many times. Gene names and germline match the mouse. The sequence runs out 4 residues before the end of the CDR3; the remainder is reconstructed from the germline J gene. The chain joins TRBV13-2 to TRBJ1-2; no firm D call. CDR3 length equals 14 residues. Per germline, CDR1 NNHNN and CDR2 SYGAGS (reference sequence). V was pared by 0 bases and J by 0 bases, with 6 bases between. CDR3 loop: CASGDEQANSDYTF. The CDR3 DNA, read in part, is TGTGCCAGCGGTGATGAACAAGCAAACTCC.

This clone was seen at least ten times. The gene names given are mouse names. The read ends 4 residues shy of where the CDR3 ends; the end is completed using the germline J gene. This chain connects TRBV13-3 to TRBJ2-1, with 10 bases lining up with TRBD2. The CDR3 consists of 14 residues. CDR1 is NNHDY, CDR2 SYVADS, per germline. The CDR3 loop reads CASSDAGGAPEQFF. The CDR3 DNA, read in part, is TGTGCCAGCAGTGATGCTGGGGGGGCGCCT.

Judged by abundance, this clone is medium-sized. The listed genes are named as in mouse. Coverage ceases 3 residues before the CDR3 finishes, and the germline J gene fills in the end. The chain links TRBV1 to TRBJ1-6, with a weak D call TRBD1 (6 bases). TRBJ1-6 is designated an ORF whose function remains uncertain. This CDR3 region has 15 residues. CDR1 NSQYPW and CDR2 LRSPGD come from the germline V gene (reference sequence). Trimming removed 4 bases from V and 5 bases from J, with 12 bases in between. The CDR3 bases that were read are TGCACCTGCAGTGGCCGGGACAAAGATAATTCGCCC. Its translation: CTCSGRDKDNSP. The CDR3 as a whole reads CTCSGRDKDNSPLYF.

This clone was seen a few times. Gene names are mouse gene names. The sequenced fragment ends 4 residues before the CDR3 boundary, so the rest is inferred from the germline J gene. The chain has TRBV13-2 and TRBJ2-1; 9 nucleotides align to TRBD2. The J segment lost 6 bases and the V segment lost 3 bases, leaving 4 bases of the junction unmatched. Looked up from germline, CDR1 is NNHNN and CDR2 is SYGAGS (reference sequence). The CDR3 is made up of 14 amino acids. The CDR3 loop is CASGVDWGSAEQFF. Incomplete CDR3 DNA: TGTGCCAGCGGTGTCGACTGGGGGAGTGCT.

This clone was counted at least ten times. The germline and genes are mouse ones. The read ends 4 residues before the CDR3 terminus; that terminus is restored from the germline J gene. This chain links TRBV13-3 with TRBJ2-5; maybe TRBD1 (6 bases). This CDR3 is 16 amino acids long. Trimming removed 3 bases at V and 0 bases at J, with 14 bases between. CDR1 NNHDY and CDR2 SYVADS come from the germline V gene. The CDR3 bases that were read are TGTGCCAGCAGTGCCGGGACAAATCTTAACCAAGAC. Translated, it gives CASSAGTNLNQD. In full, the CDR3 is CASSAGTNLNQDTQYF. Combining the CDR3 with reference TRBV13-3 and TRBJ2-5 gives the whole variable domain EAAVTQSPRSKVAVTGGKVTLSCHQTNNHDYMYWYRQDTGHGLRLIHYSYVADSTEKGDIPDGYKASRPSQENFSLILELASLSQTAVYFCASSAGTNLNQDTQYFGPGTRLLVL.

In its sample, this clone was seen many times. Genes and germline come from the mouse. The read is 4 residues too short to cover the CDR3 end, so that end is filled in from the germline J gene. V usage is TRBV1 and J usage is TRBJ2-7; 11 bases line up with TRBD2. The CDR3 runs 16 residues. Germline loops: CDR1 NSQYPW, CDR2 LRSPGD (reference sequence). Partial CDR3 DNA: TGCACCTGCAGTGCAGATTACTGGGGGGGCGCGGAT. This translates into CTCSADYWGGAD. Given in full, the CDR3 is CTCSADYWGGADEQYF.

This clone has ten or more counts. Germline and genes: mouse. The read is 4 residues too short to cover the CDR3 end, so that end is filled in from the germline J gene. This sequence joins TRBV19 and TRBJ2-4; 10 nucleotides agree with TRBD2. The CDR3 covers 17 residues. After removal of 2 bases from V and 0 bases from J, the junction contained 6 bases not matched to a gene. Germline assignment: CDR1 FNHDT and CDR2 SITEND (reference sequence). CDR3 in amino acids: CASSMILGGPSQNTLYF. CDR3 bases read: TGTGCCAGCAGTATGATCCTGGGGGGGCCTAGTCAAAAC.